Shown below are 2 T cell receptor beta chains from a single sample sequenced in a study of regulatory T cells in long-lasting Graves disease. Indicated time point: newly diagnosed GD, antithyroid drugs for less than 3 months. After RNA was extracted from PBMCs, the TCR library was made from it. Relying on iRepertoire HTBI primers and Arm-PCR of CDR3 regions, the team built TCR beta libraries. In TCRdb, the multiplex PCR reads were re-called with MiXCR into one record per CDR3 protein. The sample carries 680,000 or so distinct CDR3 sequences, 15% to 20% recorded once. The sample was also linked to a second study, of T cells in Graves' hyperthyroidism and ophthalmopathy.

The material sequenced was peripheral blood mononuclear cells (PBMCs), taken at new diagnosis, from a patient treated with antithyroid drugs. Source of these receptors: a woman aged 25 to 39 with Graves disease.

This clonotype showed up many times. This rearrangement joins TRBV7-2 to TRBJ2-7; TRBD2 is a possible D gene (6 bases). CDR1 is SGHTA and CDR2 is FQGNSA in the germline V gene. V lost 4 bases and J lost 4, with 11 bases in between. The CDR3 runs 13 residues. The CDR3 DNA sequence: TGTGCCAGCAGCTCGGGGGTGGTGTACGAGCAGTACTTC. This sequence encodes CASSSGVVYEQYF.

This clonotype has only a few counts. The rearrangement joins TRBV6-1 to TRBJ2-2; TRBD2 might be the D (5 bases). Germline V CDR1 and CDR2: MNHNS, SASEGT. V was pared by 5 bases and J by 4 bases, with 11 bases between. The CDR3 has 14 residues. CDR3 sequence (DNA): TGTGCCAGCAGTACCAGAGGGCCCACCGGGGAGCTGTTTTTT. It yields the protein CASSTRGPTGELFF.